The TCR beta chain described here comes from a study of T cells in Graves' hyperthyroidism and ophthalmopathy. RNA transcripts gave rise to amplified TCR beta CDR3 regions. First-round RT-PCR with HTBI primers amplified the TCR CDR3 region. MiXCR was run by TCRdb on the multiplex PCR reads, yielding one entry per CDR3 protein. There are almost 600,000 distinct CDR3 sequences in the sample; approximately 44% occur only once, and more than 7.5% lies in the top ten. Remarks on this clonotype: Its antigen is not identified.

Study-level points and caveats: The authors' 13 V-J model separated ophthalmopathy from stable hyperthyroidism.

The origin of this receptor is a woman aged 18-29 years with Graves' hyperthyroidism. The sequenced sample consisted of peripheral blood or thyroid tissue (not recorded which).

The CDR3 region has the DNA TGTGCCACCAGTGATTCGACTAGCGGTACCTACGAGCAGTACTTC. Amino acid sequence: CATSDSTSGTYEQYF. The rearrangement uses TRBV24-1 and TRBJ2-7, with TRBD2 matching 9 bases. V gave up 2 bases and J gave up 2 bases; unmatched junction bases: 3. Germline values: CDR1 KGHDR, CDR2 SFDVKD. The CDR3 is 15 amino acids.